This record covers a single TCR beta chain. Per the germline V gene, CDR1 is KGHDR and CDR2 is SFDVKD. The length of the CDR3 is 17 residues. The J segment lost 1 base and the V segment lost 4 bases, leaving 6 bases of the junction unmatched. This record belongs to a study of blood T cell repertoires in COVID-19. In the study overall: The United States, Italy and Spain provided the acute and convalescent COVID-19 samples.

Authors' methods: Quantification of nucleated cells was approximated via reference gene primer amplification. Sequencing was performed with immunoSEQ multiplex PCR; in TCRdb, only in-frame clones are kept and a portion is missing. V, J and clone size are those of that table, while D and trimming were read from the DNA. The repertoire holds about 200,000 clones, with approximately 90% as singletons. This receptor was obtained from a man older than 75 with acute or convalescent COVID-19. Sample: peripheral blood. The chain employs TRBV24-1 and TRBJ2-2; TRBD1 matches at 9 bases. CDR3 in amino acids: CATSEHGQGKNTGELFF. CDR3 coding DNA: TGTGCCACCAGTGAACATGGACAGGGGAAGAACACCGGGGAGCTGTTTTTT.